This T cell receptor (beta chain) was sequenced in a study of T-cell memory formation after mild COVID-19. In the study overall: Clusters were largely donor specific. Study-wide results and caveats: For contracting clones, CD4+ ones sat mainly in CM and EM, CD8+ in EMRA. Pre-infection memory showed some responding clones, and this suggested that cross-reactive memory joined.

TCRdb recomputed calls from the 5' RACE reads with MiXCR, one row per CDR3 protein. This sample has roughly 160,000 distinct CDR3 sequences, with under 15% found just once. This clonotype has more than one count but fewer than ten. Its antigen is unknown. This receptor was obtained from a man younger than 35 who had mild COVID-19 (a few samples of this study predate the infection). Cell type and time point are not known. Sample: PBMCs or a T cell subset sorted from them (not recorded which).

CDR3 region: CASSDGGTSGGREQYF. CDR3 in DNA: TGTGCCAGCAGCGACGGAGGGACTAGCGGGGGGAGGGAGCAGTACTTC. This chain joins TRBV7-2 and TRBJ2-7; 15 nucleotides agree with TRBD2. The germline gives CDR1 SGHTA, CDR2 FQGNSA. The V gene end was trimmed by 5 bases and the J gene end by 7 bases; junction bases not matched to a gene: 9. The CDR3 is 16 amino acids.